The present T cell receptor (beta chain) was sequenced within a study of beta chain features in type 1 diabetes. Remarks on this clone: What it recognizes is unknown.

Study conclusions and caveats: In all four CD4+ subsets, TCRB CDR3 length was significantly, moderately reduced in type 1 diabetes.

The whole isolated RNA underwent reverse transcription, so sequencing captured expressed TCRB transcripts. Data came from immunoSEQ multiplex PCR; TCRdb stores just in-frame clones and leaves some out. This sample has some 190,000 clones, with around 8% found just once. The germline CDR1 and CDR2 sequences are KGHSH and LQKENI. With 5 bases removed from V and 0 bases from J, the gap between germline ends came to 11 bases. The CDR3 is made up of 14 amino acids. The genes are TRBV18 and TRBJ2-7; D is possibly TRBD2 (6 bases). Sequencing was performed on central memory CD4+ T cells from blood. The sequence derives from a middle-aged woman with type 1 diabetes. CDR3 region: CASSVSGSSYEQYF. The CDR3 DNA is TGTGCCAGCTCAGTTAGCGGCAGCTCCTACGAGCAGTACTTC.